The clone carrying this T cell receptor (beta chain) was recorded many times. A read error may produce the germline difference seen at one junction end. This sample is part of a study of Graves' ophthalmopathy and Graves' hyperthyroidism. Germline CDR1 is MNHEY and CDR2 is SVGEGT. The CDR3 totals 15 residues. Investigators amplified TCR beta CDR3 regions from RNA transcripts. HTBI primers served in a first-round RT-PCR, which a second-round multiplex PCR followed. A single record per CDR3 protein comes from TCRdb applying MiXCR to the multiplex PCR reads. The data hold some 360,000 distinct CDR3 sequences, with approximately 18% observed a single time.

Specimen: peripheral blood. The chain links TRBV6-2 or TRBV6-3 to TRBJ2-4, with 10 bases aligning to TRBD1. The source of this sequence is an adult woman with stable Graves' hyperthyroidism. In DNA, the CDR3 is TGTGCCAGCAGTCCCAGGGGACAGGGGAGCAACATTAAGTACTTC. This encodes CASSPRGQGSNIKYF.